This T cell receptor (beta chain) is drawn from a study of blood T cell repertoires in COVID-19 (dated by TCRdb to 2018 to 2020). Study-wide context: Samples from collaborators originated in the United States, Italy and Spain and spanned both the acute and convalescent phases of COVID-19. Subjects who had been exposed to COVID-19, were actively infected with it, or had recovered from it provided the deeply sampled blood TCRbeta repertoires that made up the dataset. The repertoires were released in a freely available public database intended as a resource for research on the immune response to SARS-CoV-2. The material from the prospective study consisted of cDNA or gDNA derived from T cells, B-cell-depleted T cells, or PBMCs. Samples were obtained from the ongoing ImmuneRACE study (first 160 participants) and from about 1,300 subjects provided by 6 global collaborators. Where HLA class I and class II types were available, the types were taken from metadata supplied by the sample provider, not from assay-based typing. The sample metadata nearly always contained a de-identified subject ID, COVID-19 status, age in years and sex. General study outcomes and caveats: How much clinical and demographic metadata was included differed by source and by participant, and the metadata was provided uncurated.

Participants in the prospective study were aged roughly 18 to 100 years, lived in more than 20 United States geographic areas, and enrolled through a virtual design. To assign participants to cohorts, the prospective study relied on clinical history that participants themselves reported in a screening survey and a study questionnaire. Recovered participants in ImmuneRACE Cohort 3 were defined by two consecutive negative NP/OP PCR tests, clearance by a healthcare professional, or resolution of symptoms. In the prospective study, whole blood, serum and a nasopharyngeal or oropharyngeal swab were collected from each participant by mobile phlebotomists. Additional blood draws and questionnaires over an approximately two-month period could optionally be provided by prospective study participants. Before DNA extraction, prospective study blood samples were shipped either frozen or at room temperature.

TCRbeta CDR3 regions were amplified from genomic DNA using the immunoSEQ Assay, a bias-controlled multiplex PCR. Per the source publication's procedure: The number of nucleated cells in each sample was estimated by amplification of reference gene primers within the assay. Sequence reads were collapsed and filtered to measure the absolute abundance of every unique TCRbeta CDR3 rearrangement. For each sample, productive Simpson clonality was calculated by taking the square root of Simpson's diversity index across productive rearrangements. TCRdb holds this immuneACCESS table with in-frame rearrangements only. Some clones are missing; in checked studies, unresolved V genes explain under half, and the rest has no known cause. V, J and clone size were drawn from that table, and D and trimming were deduced from the DNA. This sample has about 190,000 clones in its table, and more than 75% of those were observed once. The top ten hold roughly 9.1% of the sample.

This clone has only a few counts. What antigen it recognizes has not been identified. No much larger clone exists at a distance of one base, and base qualities are not known. Taken from the germline V gene (reference sequence), the CDR1 and CDR2 loops are SEHNR and FQNEAQ. V is trimmed back by 3 bases and J by 0 bases, and the junction contains 11 bases that no gene match accounts for. There are 17 amino acids in the CDR3, from cysteine to phenylalanine inclusive. Just the 51-base CDR3 DNA is kept, in frame starting at base 1. This TCR was recovered from a woman under 40 who had recovered from COVID-19. Sequenced input: PBMCs or T cells enriched from blood (not recorded which). Rearrangement joined TRBV7-9 to TRBJ2-7, with 7 middle bases fitting TRBD1. The base sequence is TGTGCCAGCAGCTTTACAGGACAGGCCAAGAGCTCCTACGAGCAGTACTTC. Its coded protein is CASSFTGQAKSSYEQYF.